This entry lists 27 T cell receptor beta chains sequenced from one sample in a study of type 1 and type 2 diabetes patients. PCR was run on genomic DNA. Amplification of the beta chain CDR3 used 30 forward and 13 reverse multiplex primers. TCRdb re-analysed the multiplex PCR reads in MiXCR, keeping a single row per CDR3 protein. The repertoire holds under 300,000 distinct CDR3 sequences, 45% to 60% seen once, with about an eighth in the top ten. The source material was peripheral blood mononuclear cells (PBMCs). These TCRs come from a man between 18 and 35 years old with type 2 diabetes.

This clonotype appeared a few times. This chain connects TRBV30 to TRBJ1-5, with TRBD1 matching over 7 bases. From germline, CDR1 is GTSNPN and CDR2 SVGIG (reference sequence). The V segment lost 1 base and the J segment 1 base; nucleotides outside the gene matches: 10. The CDR3 totals 17 residues. The CDR3 DNA follows: TGTGCCTGGAGTGAAATCAGACAGGGAAAGAGCAATCAGCCCCAGCATTTT. It specifies CAWSEIRQGKSNQPQHF.

The CDR3 loop is CASEEDSFNQPQHF. As DNA, the CDR3 is TGTGCCAGCGAAGAAGACAGTTTTAATCAGCCCCAGCATTTT. This chain links TRBV6-1 with TRBJ1-5; D may be TRBD1 (5 bases). CDR3 length equals 14 residues. Trimming pared 8 bases from V and 4 bases from J, leaving 15 bases between. CDR1 is MNHNS, CDR2 SASEGT, per germline.

The chain has TRBV7-6 and TRBJ2-7; TRBD2 aligns across 8 bases. Trimming cost V 5 bases and J 7 bases; bases outside gene matches: 16. CDR1 and CDR2 (germline): SGHVS, FNYEAQ. The CDR3 sequence is 16 residues long. CDR3 protein: CASSLITSGGHNEQYF. CDR3 in DNA: TGTGCCAGCAGCCTAATTACTAGCGGAGGACACAATGAGCAGTACTTC.

The rearrangement links TRBV7-9 to TRBJ2-7, with 8 positions matching TRBD2. Germline V gene sequence: CDR1 SEHNR, CDR2 FQNEAQ (reference sequence). This CDR3 is built from 15 residues. V dropped 5 bases and J dropped 3; count of bases not matched to a gene: 9. CDR3 amino acids: CASSTGTSSIYEQYF. The CDR3 DNA follows: TGTGCCAGCAGCACTGGGACTAGTTCTATCTACGAGCAGTACTTC.

The J gene is TRBJ2-7, the V gene TRBV20-1, with D possibly TRBD1 on 5 matching bases. CDR1 is DFQATT and CDR2 is SNEGSKA in the germline V gene (reference sequence). This CDR3 is built from 13 residues. Trimming pared 0 bases from V and 4 bases from J, leaving 10 bases between. DNA for the CDR3: TGCAGTGCTAGAGATGGGGCCACTTACGAGCAGTACTTC. Translating it yields CSARDGATYEQYF.

This clonotype was observed a few times. V gene TRBV11-3 combines with J gene TRBJ1-1; 7 bases map to TRBD1. The V gene's germline CDR1 is SGHNT and CDR2 YENEEA. V was clipped by 5 bases and J by 7 bases; unmatched bases: 4. The CDR3 runs 12 residues. CDR3 in amino acids: CASSKTGDEAFF. Here the CDR3 DNA reads TGTGCCAGCAGCAAAACAGGGGATGAAGCTTTCTTT.

The rearrangement links TRBV10-2 to TRBJ2-6; D is unclear. Trimming took off 7 bases at V and 1 base at J, with 8 bases between the two ends. The CDR3 loop spans 14 amino acids. CDR1 is WSHSY, CDR2 SAAADI, per germline. The CDR3 DNA reads TGCGCCAGCAAAGTGGGGTCTGGGGCCAACGTCCTGACTTTC. Its protein is CASKVGSGANVLTF.

This chain connects TRBV25-1 to TRBJ1-1; D is ambiguous. CDR3 length: 14 amino acids. Trimming left V 6 bases short and J 6 bases short, with 17 bases between. The germline V gene encodes CDR1 MGHDK and CDR2 SYGVNS. CDR3 bases: TGTGCCAGCAGCCTCGGGCTGGAGGGATCTGAAGCTTTCTTT. Translating gives CASSLGLEGSEAFF.

This chain connects TRBV7-3 to TRBJ2-7; TRBD2 is a possible D gene (5 bases). The germline V gene has CDR1 SGHTA and CDR2 FQGTGA. The CDR3 has 13 residues. V was clipped by 5 bases and J by 6 bases, with 14 bases between them. Written as DNA, the CDR3 is TGTGCCAGCAGCCCAACCCATAGCGCCGAGCAGTACTTC. Residues: CASSPTHSAEQYF. The full variable domain, its missing parts supplied by reference TRBV7-3 and TRBJ2-7, is GAGVSQTPSNKVTEKGKYVELRCDPISGHTALYWYRQSLGQGPEFLIYFQGTGAADDSGLPNDRFFAVRPEGSVSTLKIQRTERGDSAVYLCASSPTHSAEQYFGPGTRLTVT.

This chain uses TRBV11-2 with TRBJ2-7; TRBD1 is a possible D gene (5 bases). V was trimmed by 2 bases and J by 5 bases, leaving 13 bases between them. The CDR3 contains 14 residues. Per the germline V gene, CDR1 is SGHAT and CDR2 is FQNNGV. CDR3 DNA: TGTGCCAGCAGCTTACCACCTAGGACAAACGAGCAGTACTTC. Protein product: CASSLPPRTNEQYF. The full variable domain, completed using reference TRBV11-2 and TRBJ2-7, is EAGVAQSPRYKIIEKRQSVAFWCNPISGHATLYWYQQILGQGPKLLIQFQNNGVVDDSQLPKDRFSAERLKGVDSTLKIQPAKLEDSAVYLCASSLPPRTNEQYFGPGTRLTVT.

The V gene is TRBV7-8, the J gene TRBJ1-2; 9 bases match TRBD1. The CDR3 is 15 residues long. CDR1 is SGHVS, CDR2 FQNEAQ, per germline. After removal of 4 bases from V and 4 bases from J, the junction contained 7 bases not matched to a gene. DNA of the CDR3: TGTGCCAGCAGCTCGGGACAGGGAACATCCTATGGCTACACCTTC. Its translation: CASSSGQGTSYGYTF.

This clonotype was seen a few times. The chain employs TRBV19 and TRBJ1-4; D not certain. In germline, CDR1 is LNHDA, CDR2 SQIVND (reference sequence). The CDR3 has 15 residues. Trimming left V 5 bases short and J 0 bases short, with 10 bases between. In DNA, the CDR3 is TGTGCCAGTAGTGGAACAGCAGCAACTAATGAAAAACTGTTTTTT. Translated: CASSGTAATNEKLFF.

To note about this clonotype: One base away lies a much larger clone, so this may be a sequencing read error. V and J are TRBV10-1 and TRBJ1-1, with a possible D match to TRBD1 (6 bases). Germline V gene lookup returns CDR1 WNHNN and CDR2 SYGVQD (reference sequence). The germline V and J ends were trimmed by 6 bases and 7 bases, with 18 bases remaining between them. The CDR3 runs to 14 residues. CDR3 DNA: TGCGCCAGCAGACCACAGGGTAATGACGGTGAAGCTTTCTTT. Translating it yields CASRPQGNDGEAFF.

This clonotype was counted only a few times. The chain uses TRBV10-3 and TRBJ1-1; a weak D match, TRBD1 (6 bases). The CDR3 runs 14 residues. CDR1 ENHRY and CDR2 SYGVKD come from the germline V gene. The ends were cut back, 11 bases at V and 8 bases at J, with 24 bases in the middle. CDR3 in DNA: TGTGCCGTGGGGGGGCGCGGCGGAAACCACGAAGCTTTCTTT. Amino acids: CAVGGRGGNHEAFF.

This clonotype came up a few times. The V and J genes are TRBV7-2 and TRBJ2-5; D may be TRBD2 (7 bases). This CDR3 spans 17 amino acids. V was clipped by 2 bases and J by 3 bases, with 19 bases between them. CDR1 is SGHTA and CDR2 is FQGNSA in the germline V gene. CDR3 DNA sequence: TGTGCCAGCAGCTTATTGCGAGGGAGGGGGGGCGAAGAGACCCAGTACTTC. Translated, it gives CASSLLRGRGGEETQYF.

This chain links TRBV4-1 with TRBJ1-5; D call uncertain. Trimming shortened V by 3 bases and J by 3 bases, and 15 bases separated the two germline ends. The CDR3 has 16 amino acids. Looked up from germline, CDR1 is MGHRA and CDR2 is YSYEKL. The CDR3 DNA is TGCGCCAGCAGCCAGCCCACCACCCCGGTCAATCAGCCCCAGCATTTT. Amino acid sequence: CASSQPTTPVNQPQHF.

The chain couples TRBV2 to TRBJ2-7; TRBD2 matches at 13 bases. The germline V gene encodes CDR1 SNHLY and CDR2 FYNNEI. V lost 5 bases to trimming and J lost 5 bases; unmatched junction nucleotides: 6. The CDR3 extends over 15 amino acids. The CDR3 reads CASSFYGLAGDEQYF. The DNA of the CDR3 is TGTGCCAGCAGTTTTTATGGACTAGCGGGAGACGAGCAGTACTTC.

As to this clonotype: A much larger clone sits a single nucleotide away, making a read error possible. The V and J genes are TRBV19 and TRBJ1-1; D possibly corresponds to TRBD1 (5 bases). The V end was cut by 6 bases, the J end by 1 base, with 12 bases between. The germline V gene has CDR1 LNHDA and CDR2 SQIVND (reference sequence). The CDR3 contains 14 residues. CDR3 loop: CASSWDGTNTEAFF. The CDR3 DNA reads as TGTGCCAGTAGCTGGGACGGGACGAACACTGAAGCTTTCTTT.

The chain uses TRBV20-1 and TRBJ1-1; D is uncertain. Germline CDR1 reads DFQATT; CDR2 reads SNEGSKA (reference sequence). The CDR3 length is 13 residues. V was cut by 5 bases and J by 0 bases, with 10 bases left in between. This CDR3 is CSAPRKLNTEAFF. The CDR3, as DNA: TGCAGTGCTCCGAGAAAACTGAACACTGAAGCTTTCTTT.

The rearrangement links TRBV14 to TRBJ2-2, with D perhaps assigned TRBD1 or TRBD2 (5 bases each). Germline assignment: CDR1 SGHDN and CDR2 FVKESK. The CDR3 covers 15 residues. V was cut by 4 bases and J by 8 bases, with 17 bases left in between. In DNA form, the CDR3 reads TGTGCCAGCAGCCGCCAAGAGGGGCACTCAGGGGAGCTGTTTTTT. It translates to CASSRQEGHSGELFF.

V is TRBV20-1 and J is TRBJ2-2; D uncertain. From germline, CDR1 is DFQATT and CDR2 SNEGSKA (reference sequence). V was trimmed by 0 bases and J by 4 bases, leaving 6 bases between them. The CDR3 totals 13 residues. The CDR3 is CSARDGLTGELFF. CDR3 nucleotides: TGCAGTGCTAGAGACGGGCTCACCGGGGAGCTGTTTTTT.

This clonotype was seen a few times. V is TRBV13 and J is TRBJ1-1; D is uncertain. In germline, CDR1 is PRHDT, CDR2 FYEKMQ (reference sequence). The CDR3 spans 13 residues. V lost 5 bases and J lost 4, with 11 bases in between. The DNA of the CDR3 is TGTGCCAGCAGCACACTACATGGCACTGAAGCTTTCTTT. Its translation is CASSTLHGTEAFF. The variable domain in full, completed from reference TRBV13 and TRBJ1-1, reads AAGVIQSPRHLIKEKRETATLKCYPIPRHDTVYWYQQGPGQDPQFLISFYEKMQSDKGSIPDRFSAQQFSDYHSELNMSSLELGDSALYFCASSTLHGTEAFFGQGTRLTVV.

CDR3 loop: CASIRTGDQETQYF. The CDR3 DNA sequence: TGTGCCAGCATCAGGACAGGGGACCAAGAGACCCAGTACTTC. The rearrangement uses TRBV2 and TRBJ2-5; 9 bases map to TRBD1. V was clipped by 7 bases and J by 0 bases; unmatched bases: 3. CDR3 size: 14 residues. Germline V gives CDR1 SNHLY, CDR2 FYNNEI. Full variable domain (missing parts from reference TRBV2 and TRBJ2-5): EPEVTQTPSHQVTQMGQEVILRCVPISNHLYFYWYRQILGQKVEFLVSFYNNEISEKSEIFDDQFSVERPDGSNFTLKIRSTKLEDSAMYFCASIRTGDQETQYFGPGTRLLVL.

The rearrangement joins TRBV24-1 to TRBJ2-6, with 8 positions matching TRBD2. The length of the CDR3 is 14 residues. The germline CDR1 and CDR2 sequences are KGHDR and SFDVKD. The trim removed 10 bases at V and 5 bases at J, leaving 6 bases unmatched. CDR3 DNA: TGTGCCACTGCGACTAGCGAACGGGCCAACGTCCTGACTTTC. Encoded protein: CATATSERANVLTF.

This clonotype was recorded many times. The genes are TRBV10-1 and TRBJ2-7; 9 bases fit TRBD1. Germline values: CDR1 WNHNN, CDR2 SYGVQD (reference sequence). CDR3 size: 16 residues. V trimming: 4 bases; J trimming: 1 base; junction bases outside the gene matches: 8. The CDR3 loop is CASSGSPGQGSYEQYF. The DNA for the CDR3 is TGCGCCAGCAGTGGATCACCGGGACAGGGATCCTACGAGCAGTACTTC.

This chain joins TRBV10-3 and TRBJ1-6, with TRBD1 matching 8 bases. The CDR3 is 16 amino acids. V was clipped by 2 bases and J by 9 bases; unmatched bases: 9. Germline V gene lookup returns CDR1 ENHRY and CDR2 SYGVKD. The CDR3 spells CAISENPTGEVSPLHF. For the CDR3, the DNA is TGTGCCATCAGTGAGAACCCGACAGGGGAAGTTTCACCCCTCCACTTT.

This clonotype appeared a few times. The V call is TRBV28, the J call TRBJ2-2, with 14 bases matching TRBD2. This CDR3 is 18 amino acids long. The trim removed 6 bases at V and 7 bases at J, leaving 13 bases unmatched. CDR1 is MDHEN and CDR2 is SYDVKM in the germline V gene. The CDR3 DNA follows: TGTGCCAGCAGCCTCCTGACTAGCGGGGGGGCCTGGGACGGGGAGCTGTTTTTT. This gives the protein CASSLLTSGGAWDGELFF.